One sample yielded the 17 T cell receptor beta chains listed below, sequenced in a study of regulatory T cells in long-lasting Graves disease. The authors built TCR beta libraries using iRepertoire HTBI primers and Arm-PCR of CDR3 regions. TCRdb ran MiXCR on the multiplex PCR reads and lists one entry per CDR3 protein. This sample yields about 440,000 distinct CDR3 sequences, of which less than 20% are seen a single time; 23% belongs to the top ten. Time point meaning: newly diagnosed GD, antithyroid drugs for less than 3 months. The TCR library used RNA extracted from PBMCs. In addition, the sample was reused for a study of T cells in Graves' hyperthyroidism and ophthalmopathy.

The sample was peripheral blood mononuclear cells (PBMCs), taken at new diagnosis, from a patient treated with antithyroid drugs. These receptor sequences come from a woman between 18 and 30 years old with Graves disease.

This clonotype has at least ten counts. The chain combines TRBV2 with TRBJ2-1; 8 nucleotides agree with TRBD2. The J segment lost 10 bases and the V segment lost 3 bases, leaving 8 bases of the junction unmatched. This CDR3 is built from 14 residues. CDR1 and CDR2 (germline): SNHLY, FYNNEI. The CDR3 reads CASSDSSGPLEQFF. The CDR3 DNA is TGTGCCAGCAGTGATTCTAGCGGGCCCCTGGAGCAGTTCTTC.

A word on this clonotype: At one end, the junction sequence differs from germline, possibly due to a read error. CDR3 nucleotides: TGTGCCACCAGACAGCGGGAGCACGCCTTTTTT. It yields the protein CATRQREHAFF. V usage is TRBV10-3 and J usage is TRBJ2-3; TRBD2 agrees at 8 bases. The CDR3 runs to 11 residues. Germline assignment: CDR1 ENHRY and CDR2 SYGVKD.

Only a few counts were recorded for this clonotype. The chain joins TRBV18 to TRBJ2-7; 8 bases agree with TRBD1. The CDR3 is 15 amino acids. V shed 6 bases and J 6 bases; nucleotides not matched to a gene: 13. Germline CDR1 KGHSH, CDR2 LQKENI. CDR3 in DNA: TGTGCCAGCTCCCCGACAGGGGTTCAGGGTAGCGAGCAGTACTTC. This translates into CASSPTGVQGSEQYF.

There are a few counts of this clonotype. A single base separates this from a much larger clone, so it may be a read error. The chain carries TRBV4-3 and TRBJ1-1; a weak D match, TRBD1 (6 bases). The V and J ends lost 4 bases and 5 bases respectively, with 17 bases between them. The CDR3 is 15 residues long. CDR1 LGHNA and CDR2 YSLEER come from the germline V gene. In DNA, the CDR3 is TGCGCCAGCAGCCTCATAGGGGGAGCGGGGACTGAAGCTTTCTTT. Translation: CASSLIGGAGTEAFF.

The sample holds one count of this clonotype. The rearrangement joins TRBV15 to TRBJ1-2, with no clear D. Germline loops: CDR1 LNHNV, CDR2 YYDKDF (reference sequence). This CDR3 spans 16 amino acids. V lost 0 bases and J lost 4, with 15 bases in between. CDR3 nucleotide sequence: TGTGCCACCAGCAGAGAGGGCAGCTTGGCTGGCTATGGCTACACCTTC. This translates into CATSREGSLAGYGYTF.

This clonotype was seen ten or more times. V gene TRBV6-2 or TRBV6-3 combines with J gene TRBJ2-7; 7 nucleotides line up with TRBD1. This CDR3 has 15 residues. Germline CDR1 and CDR2: MNHEY and SVGEGT. Trimming cost V 2 bases and J 2 bases; bases outside gene matches: 6. The CDR3 reads CASSYTGTEAYEQYF. Written as DNA, the CDR3 is TGTGCCAGCAGTTACACCGGGACAGAGGCCTACGAGCAGTACTTC.

There are many counts of this clonotype. V is TRBV7-2 and J is TRBJ1-1; D might be TRBD1 (5 bases). The CDR3 contains 15 residues. V was trimmed by 7 bases and J by 11 bases, leaving 26 bases between them. Germline V gene sequence: CDR1 SGHTA, CDR2 FQGNSA. This CDR3 is CASTEYQGARSGAFF. DNA of the CDR3: TGTGCCAGCACCGAATACCAAGGGGCGCGTTCCGGGGCTTTCTTT.

This sequence joins TRBV20-1 and TRBJ2-7; 7 bases align to TRBD1. V trimming: 6 bases; J trimming: 1 base; junction bases outside the gene matches: 6. The CDR3 is 13 amino acids. The germline V gene encodes CDR1 DFQATT and CDR2 SNEGSKA (reference sequence). The CDR3 is CSAGGAGSYEQYF. CDR3 DNA sequence: TGCAGTGCAGGGGGCGCAGGATCCTACGAGCAGTACTTC.

The V gene is TRBV11-2, the J gene TRBJ2-1; 11 bases line up with TRBD2. Germline V gene data show CDR1 as SGHAT and CDR2 as FQNNGV. This CDR3 has 16 residues. The J segment lost 7 bases and the V segment lost 3 bases, leaving 8 bases of the junction unmatched. CDR3 region: CASSFTSGSVYNEQFF. The DNA for the CDR3 is TGTGCCAGCAGCTTTACTAGCGGGAGCGTTTATAATGAGCAGTTCTTC.

The DNA of the CDR3 is TGTGCCAGCAGTTCGGGACTAGCGGGAGTTGGGGCCAACGTCCTGACTTTC. Residues: CASSSGLAGVGANVLTF. The chain carries TRBV12-3 or TRBV12-4 and TRBJ2-6; 14 positions match TRBD2. V trimming: 4 bases; J trimming: 3 bases; junction bases outside the gene matches: 2. The CDR3 length is 17 residues.

This clonotype was seen a few times. The J gene is TRBJ2-1, the V gene TRBV9, with D possibly being TRBD2 (6 bases). Germline CDR1 SGDLS, CDR2 YYNGEE. Trimming took off 0 bases at V and 1 base at J, with 11 bases between the two ends. The CDR3 runs to 16 residues. The CDR3 region is CASSVGIGTSYNEQFF. CDR3 in DNA: TGTGCCAGCAGCGTAGGTATCGGGACTTCCTACAATGAGCAGTTCTTC.

About this clonotype itself: This may come from a read error, since a much larger clone is one base off. The chain has TRBV9 and TRBJ2-7, with a tentative D call TRBD2 (6 bases). The J call may not be correct, given that the DNA end is closer to TRBJ2-1. In germline, CDR1 is SGDLS, CDR2 YYNGEE. The length of the CDR3 is 14 residues. The CDR3 nucleotides read TGTGCCAGCAGCGTAGGACTAGAACGGTCCGAGCAGTTCTTC. Its translation is CASSVGLERSEQFF.

This clonotype was seen at least ten times. DNA of the CDR3: TGTGCCAGCAGTTTGGGGACTATAGTGGATACGCAGTATTTT. Its protein is CASSLGTIVDTQYF. V is TRBV28 and J is TRBJ2-3, with 7 bases matching TRBD2. Trimming removed 3 bases from V and 6 bases from J; junction bases left unmatched: 6. CDR1 is MDHEN, CDR2 SYDVKM, per germline. This CDR3 region has 14 residues.

To note about this clonotype: Since a much larger clone is just one base distant, this may be a read error. This chain uses TRBV28 with TRBJ2-1; the match to TRBD2 covers 11 bases. This CDR3 spans 16 amino acids. After removal of 5 bases from V and 7 bases from J, the junction contained 10 bases not matched to a gene. Germline lookup yields CDR1 MDHEN and CDR2 SYDVKM. The CDR3 loop reads CASSTPASGRLNEQFF. As DNA, the CDR3 is TGTGCCAGCAGTACTCCCGCTAGCGGGAGGCTTAATGAGCAGTTCTTC.

This clonotype was recorded at least ten times. The genes are TRBV27 and TRBJ1-6; possible D gene TRBD1, 5 bases. The CDR3 has 14 residues. Germline V gene sequence: CDR1 MNHEY, CDR2 SMNVEV (reference sequence). V gave up 1 base and J gave up 10 bases, with 11 bases separating them. The CDR3 region is CASSLWGVGSPLHF. CDR3 nucleotides: TGTGCCAGCAGTTTATGGGGGGTAGGCTCACCCCTCCACTTT.

Many counts were recorded for this clonotype. V gene TRBV18 combines with J gene TRBJ1-5, with TRBD1 as a possible D gene (5 bases). This CDR3 comprises 15 residues. Germline V CDR1 and CDR2: KGHSH, LQKENI. V lost 2 bases, J lost 3 bases, and 11 bases lay in between. The CDR3 protein is CASSPIQVNNQPQHF. Here the CDR3 DNA reads TGTGCCAGCTCACCAATACAGGTGAACAATCAGCCCCAGCATTTT.

This clonotype was detected only a few times. The genes are TRBV7-6 and TRBJ1-1; TRBD1 matches at 9 bases. The CDR3 has 16 amino acids. Germline trimming cut 2 bases from V and 3 bases from J; bases unmatched to any gene: 7. CDR1 is SGHVS, CDR2 FNYEAQ, per germline. CDR3 loop: CASSLLSGQGHTEAFF. The DNA for the CDR3 is TGTGCCAGCAGCTTACTTTCGGGACAGGGACACACTGAAGCTTTCTTT.